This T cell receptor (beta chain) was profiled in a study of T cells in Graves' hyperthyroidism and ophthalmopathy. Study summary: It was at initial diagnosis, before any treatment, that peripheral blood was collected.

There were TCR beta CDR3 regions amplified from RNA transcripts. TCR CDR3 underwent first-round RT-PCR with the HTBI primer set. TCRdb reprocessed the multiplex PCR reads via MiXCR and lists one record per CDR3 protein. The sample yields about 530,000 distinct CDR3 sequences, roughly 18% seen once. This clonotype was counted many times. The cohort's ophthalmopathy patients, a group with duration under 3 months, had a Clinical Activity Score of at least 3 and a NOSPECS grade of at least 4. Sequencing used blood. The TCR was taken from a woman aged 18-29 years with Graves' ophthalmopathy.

CDR3 in DNA: TGCAGCGGAGGAACGACAGGCAACACTGAAGCTTTCTTT. This sequence encodes CSGGTTGNTEAFF. The chain links TRBV29-1 to TRBJ1-1; tentative D call: TRBD1 (6 bases). Trimming took off 7 bases at V and 2 bases at J, with 14 bases between the two ends. Germline lookup yields CDR1 SQVTM and CDR2 ANQGSEA. The CDR3 has 13 residues.